These 3 T cell receptor beta chains came from one sample sequenced in a study of blood T cells in healthy people across ages. It was with a sample-barcoded 5' primer and a J-beta primer mix that a second PCR of about 6 to 12 cycles was run. TCRdb used MiXCR to reprocess the 5' RACE reads, holding one entry per CDR3 protein. In the table there are around 790,000 distinct CDR3 sequences, 40% to 50% of which are singletons. The sequenced sample consisted of blood. The source is a man in his sixties in good health.

The chain employs TRBV5-6 and TRBJ2-5; D might be TRBD1 (6 bases). The V end was cut by 3 bases, the J end by 5 bases, with 14 bases between. Per the germline V gene, CDR1 is SGHDT and CDR2 is YYEEEE. CDR3 size: 14 residues. CDR3 nucleotide sequence: TGTGCCAGCAGCTCCCTACAGGGCTCGGAGACCCAGTACTTC. As protein: CASSSLQGSETQYF. Full variable domain (rest looked up from reference TRBV5-6 and TRBJ2-5): DAGVTQSPTHLIKTRGQQVTLRCSPKSGHDTVSWYQQALGQGPQFIFQYYEEEERQRGNFPDRFSGHQFPNYSSELNVNALLLGDSALYLCASSSLQGSETQYFGPGTRLLVL.

This clonotype was seen a handful of times. The J gene is TRBJ1-2, the V gene TRBV7-3, with a possible D match to TRBD1 (5 bases). The CDR3 loop spans 14 amino acids. Trimming left V 5 bases short and J 5 bases short, with 15 bases between. Germline assignment: CDR1 SGHTA and CDR2 FQGTGA. The CDR3 bases are TGTGCCAGCAGCCAATCGGGGGGGAGATATGGCTACACCTTC. Its translation is CASSQSGGRYGYTF.

The chain uses TRBV24-1 and TRBJ2-7; D unresolved. Deletions cut 0 bases from V and 9 bases from J, with 14 bases between. Per the germline V gene, CDR1 is KGHDR and CDR2 is SFDVKD. This CDR3 comprises 14 residues. CDR3 region: CATSDLLELTGQYF. The CDR3 nucleotides are TGTGCCACCAGTGATTTGCTGGAACTAACCGGGCAGTACTTC.